These T cell receptor beta chains were read from a single sample in a study of OX40 agonist ivuxolimab in advanced cancers. The table came from immunoSEQ multiplex PCR; TCRdb's copy has only in-frame clones and leaves some out. The repertoire holds 35,000 to 55,000 clones, about 93% seen once, with roughly 11% in the top ten. The sample in question was CD4+ or CD8+ T cells sorted from blood, obtained in a trial of the OX40 agonist ivuxolimab. These TCRs come from an adult with an advanced solid tumor such as melanoma, head and neck, liver or kidney cancer. CDR3s include the opening cysteine and the closing phenylalanine or tryptophan. The order of the fields is clone size, V gene, J gene, D gene, CDR3 protein, CDR3 DNA. A D gene is named only where the DNA matches it firmly. Some rows mark clone size as missing; the rest say once, few, many or name a class of expanded clone.

abundance: few; v_gene: TRBV29-1; j_gene: TRBJ2-7; d_gene: TRBD1; CDR3aa: CSVTFTGALYEQYF; CDR3nt: TGCAGCGTTACCTTTACAGGGGCCCTCTACGAGCAGTACTTC
abundance: -; v_gene: TRBV29-1; j_gene: TRBJ2-3; d_gene: TRBD1; CDR3aa: CSAYRQGAVADTQYF; CDR3nt: TGCAGCGCCTATCGACAGGGGGCAGTCGCAGATACGCAGTATTTT
abundance: -; v_gene: TRBV9; j_gene: TRBJ2-6; d_gene: -; CDR3aa: CASSASWGIPAGANVLTF; CDR3nt: TGTGCCAGCAGCGCTTCGTGGGGGATTCCTGCTGGGGCCAACGTCCTGACTTTC
abundance: -; v_gene: TRBV7-6; j_gene: TRBJ1-1; d_gene: -; CDR3aa: CASSLGNRATEAFF; CDR3nt: TGTGCCAGCAGCTTAGGGAACAGGGCCACTGAAGCTTTCTTT
abundance: once; v_gene: TRBV13; j_gene: TRBJ2-7; d_gene: TRBD1; CDR3aa: CASSSRQGHEQYF; CDR3nt: TGTGCCAGCAGCTCCAGACAGGGTCACGAGCAGTACTTC
abundance: -; v_gene: TRBV5-4; j_gene: TRBJ2-7; d_gene: -; CDR3aa: CASSPTSGRSYEQYF; CDR3nt: TGCGCCAGCAGCCCCACTTCGGGCAGAAGCTACGAGCAGTACTTC
abundance: -; v_gene: TRBV9; j_gene: TRBJ2-2; d_gene: -; CDR3aa: CASSVARGRPNTGELFF; CDR3nt: TGTGCCAGCAGCGTAGCCCGTGGCAGGCCGAACACCGGGGAGCTGTTTTTT
abundance: -; v_gene: TRBV27; j_gene: TRBJ2-7; d_gene: TRBD2; CDR3aa: CASSRGGTYEQYF; CDR3nt: TGTGCCAGCAGCCGCGGGGGAACCTACGAGCAGTACTTC
abundance: -; v_gene: TRBV28; j_gene: TRBJ2-1; d_gene: TRBD2; CDR3aa: CASSGVYGTSVYNEQFF; CDR3nt: TGTGCCAGCAGTGGGGTTTATGGGACTAGCGTCTACAATGAGCAGTTCTTC
abundance: -; v_gene: TRBV27; j_gene: TRBJ2-7; d_gene: TRBD2; CDR3aa: CASSLSGTSSYEQYF; CDR3nt: TGTGCCAGCAGTTTGAGCGGGACGTCCTCCTACGAGCAGTACTTC
abundance: -; v_gene: TRBV19; j_gene: TRBJ1-1; d_gene: TRBD1; CDR3aa: CASSMRTGMNTEAFF; CDR3nt: TGTGCCAGTAGTATGAGGACAGGGATGAACACTGAAGCTTTCTTT
abundance: -; v_gene: TRBV6-5; j_gene: TRBJ2-7; d_gene: TRBD1; CDR3aa: CATHGRTGSDEQYF; CDR3nt: TGTGCCACCCACGGCCGGACAGGGTCTGACGAGCAGTACTTC
abundance: -; v_gene: TRBV7-6; j_gene: TRBJ1-4; d_gene: TRBD1; CDR3aa: CASTLGQGAEKLFF; CDR3nt: TGTGCCAGCACCTTGGGACAGGGAGCTGAAAAACTGTTTTTT
abundance: -; v_gene: TRBV19; j_gene: TRBJ2-3; d_gene: TRBD2; CDR3aa: CASSIGAGVEDTQYF; CDR3nt: TGTGCCAGTAGTATAGGAGCGGGAGTGGAGGATACGCAGTATTTT
abundance: -; v_gene: TRBV13; j_gene: TRBJ1-3; d_gene: -; CDR3aa: CASSRRVSGNTIYF; CDR3nt: TGTGCCAGCAGCCGGCGGGTCTCTGGAAACACCATATATTTT
abundance: once; v_gene: TRBV2; j_gene: TRBJ1-5; d_gene: TRBD1; CDR3aa: CASSNSPTTLGTGQPQHF; CDR3nt: TGTGCCAGCAGTAACTCCCCAACCACTTTGGGGACAGGTCAGCCCCAGCATTTT
abundance: -; v_gene: TRBV7-9; j_gene: TRBJ2-7; d_gene: TRBD1; CDR3aa: CASSPDRGFIYEQYF; CDR3nt: TGTGCCAGCAGCCCCGACAGGGGATTTATCTACGAGCAGTACTTC
abundance: -; v_gene: TRBV21-1; j_gene: TRBJ1-2; d_gene: -; CDR3aa: CASSRRRTGYGYTF; CDR3nt: TGTGCCAGCAGCCGCCGACGGACGGGTTATGGCTACACCTTC
abundance: -; v_gene: TRBV19; j_gene: TRBJ2-3; d_gene: -; CDR3aa: CASSISEGVVADTQYF; CDR3nt: TGTGCCAGTAGTATAAGTGAAGGGGTGGTCGCAGATACGCAGTATTTT
abundance: -; v_gene: TRBV13; j_gene: TRBJ2-1; d_gene: -; CDR3aa: CASTAGRSYNEQFF; CDR3nt: TGTGCCAGCACCGCAGGGCGCTCCTACAATGAGCAGTTCTTC
abundance: -; v_gene: TRBV6-5; j_gene: TRBJ2-1; d_gene: -; CDR3aa: CASSYRGPFEQFF; CDR3nt: TGTGCCAGCAGTTACAGGGGTCCCTTTGAGCAGTTCTTC
abundance: -; v_gene: TRBV4-1; j_gene: TRBJ2-5; d_gene: TRBD2; CDR3aa: CASSPGLADVGGQETQYF; CDR3nt: TGCGCCAGCAGCCCGGGACTAGCGGACGTTGGGGGCCAAGAGACCCAGTACTTC
abundance: -; v_gene: TRBV19; j_gene: TRBJ2-6; d_gene: -; CDR3aa: CASRWGTAQSGANVLTF; CDR3nt: TGTGCCAGTCGTTGGGGGACCGCGCAGTCTGGGGCCAACGTCCTGACTTTC
abundance: -; v_gene: TRBV19; j_gene: TRBJ2-7; d_gene: -; CDR3aa: CASNKTASYEQYF; CDR3nt: TGTGCCAGTAATAAGACAGCCTCCTACGAGCAGTACTTC
abundance: -; v_gene: TRBV4-3; j_gene: TRBJ2-3; d_gene: -; CDR3aa: CASSHGRTDTQYF; CDR3nt: TGCGCCAGCAGCCATGGTCGCACAGATACGCAGTATTTT
abundance: -; v_gene: TRBV19; j_gene: TRBJ1-4; d_gene: -; CDR3aa: CASNSVAAKVEKLFF; CDR3nt: TGTGCCAGTAACTCGGTGGCAGCCAAGGTAGAAAAACTGTTTTTT
abundance: -; v_gene: TRBV7-7; j_gene: TRBJ2-5; d_gene: TRBD2; CDR3aa: CASSSRLAGEETQYF; CDR3nt: TGTGCTAGCAGCTCGAGACTAGCGGGAGAAGAGACCCAGTACTTC
abundance: once; v_gene: TRBV5-6; j_gene: TRBJ2-6; d_gene: -; CDR3aa: CASSLDRGRFSGANVLTF; CDR3nt: TGTGCCAGCAGCTTGGATAGGGGTCGGTTCTCTGGGGCCAACGTCCTGACTTTC
abundance: -; v_gene: TRBV29-1; j_gene: TRBJ2-1; d_gene: -; CDR3aa: CSPEWNNEQFF; CDR3nt: TGCAGCCCCGAATGGAACAATGAGCAGTTCTTC
abundance: -; v_gene: TRBV7-8; j_gene: TRBJ1-3; d_gene: TRBD1; CDR3aa: CASSLSLVAPHRGDGNTIYF; CDR3nt: TGTGCCAGCAGCTTATCCTTAGTCGCTCCGCACAGGGGGGACGGAAACACCATATATTTT
abundance: -; v_gene: TRBV6-5; j_gene: TRBJ2-1; d_gene: TRBD2; CDR3aa: CASSTSGRAREQFF; CDR3nt: TGTGCCAGCAGTACTAGCGGGAGGGCTCGGGAGCAGTTCTTC
abundance: -; v_gene: TRBV4-2; j_gene: TRBJ2-7; d_gene: -; CDR3aa: CASSQVAGMTYEQYF; CDR3nt: TGTGCCAGCAGCCAAGTTGCAGGTATGACCTACGAGCAGTACTTC
abundance: -; v_gene: TRBV9; j_gene: TRBJ2-1; d_gene: TRBD2; CDR3aa: CASSQAGGDYNEQFF; CDR3nt: TGTGCCAGCAGCCAAGCGGGAGGTGACTACAATGAGCAGTTCTTC
abundance: -; v_gene: TRBV5-6; j_gene: TRBJ2-1; d_gene: -; CDR3aa: CASSWTYNEQFF; CDR3nt: TGTGCCAGCAGCTGGACCTACAATGAGCAGTTCTTC
abundance: -; v_gene: TRBV27; j_gene: TRBJ2-5; d_gene: -; CDR3aa: CASSLSDASETQYF; CDR3nt: TGTGCCAGCAGTTTATCGGACGCATCAGAGACCCAGTACTTC
abundance: -; v_gene: TRBV7-8; j_gene: TRBJ2-7; d_gene: -; CDR3aa: CASSLGGKEQYF; CDR3nt: TGTGCCAGCAGCTTGGGAGGTAAAGAGCAGTACTTC
abundance: -; v_gene: TRBV2; j_gene: TRBJ1-1; d_gene: -; CDR3aa: CASSTSWVNTEAFF; CDR3nt: TGTGCCAGCAGCACATCCTGGGTGAACACTGAAGCTTTCTTT
abundance: -; v_gene: TRBV6-1; j_gene: TRBJ2-1; d_gene: TRBD2; CDR3aa: CASSDRSGWGISNEQFF; CDR3nt: TGTGCCAGCAGTGATCGTAGCGGGTGGGGTATTAGCAATGAGCAGTTCTTC
abundance: -; v_gene: TRBV19; j_gene: TRBJ1-1; d_gene: TRBD1; CDR3aa: CASNESGGDEAFF; CDR3nt: TGTGCCAGTAACGAATCAGGGGGCGATGAAGCTTTCTTT
abundance: few; v_gene: TRBV19; j_gene: TRBJ1-1; d_gene: -; CDR3aa: CASRTNTEAFF; CDR3nt: TGTGCCAGTCGTACGAACACTGAAGCTTTCTTT
abundance: -; v_gene: TRBV19; j_gene: TRBJ1-2; d_gene: -; CDR3aa: CASSIDPGYGYTF; CDR3nt: TGTGCCAGTAGTATAGATCCTGGTTATGGCTACACCTTC
abundance: -; v_gene: TRBV7-9; j_gene: TRBJ1-4; d_gene: -; CDR3aa: CASSAVGDTLFF; CDR3nt: TGTGCCAGCAGCGCGGTGGGGGACACTCTGTTTTTT
abundance: -; v_gene: TRBV11-2; j_gene: TRBJ2-7; d_gene: -; CDR3aa: CASSLGTESYEQYF; CDR3nt: TGTGCCAGCAGCTTAGGGACAGAATCCTACGAGCAGTACTTC
abundance: -; v_gene: TRBV4-1; j_gene: TRBJ2-1; d_gene: -; CDR3aa: CASSQDAHQGGRMDEQFF; CDR3nt: TGCGCCAGCAGCCAAGATGCCCACCAGGGGGGTCGGATGGATGAGCAGTTCTTC
abundance: -; v_gene: TRBV27; j_gene: TRBJ1-5; d_gene: -; CDR3aa: CASSSISFSDRRHQPQHF; CDR3nt: TGTGCCAGCAGTTCTATTAGTTTTTCGGACAGAAGACATCAGCCCCAGCATTTT
abundance: -; v_gene: TRBV29-1; j_gene: TRBJ1-2; d_gene: -; CDR3aa: CSVQIPTSYGYTF; CDR3nt: TGCAGCGTTCAGATACCAACCTCTTATGGCTACACCTTC
abundance: once; v_gene: TRBV11-3; j_gene: TRBJ2-3; d_gene: TRBD2; CDR3aa: CASSPGLAGWTDTQYF; CDR3nt: TGTGCCAGCAGCCCAGGACTAGCGGGGTGGACAGATACGCAGTATTTT
abundance: -; v_gene: TRBV9; j_gene: TRBJ2-7; d_gene: TRBD1; CDR3aa: CASSPPTGIEQYF; CDR3nt: TGTGCCAGCAGCCCTCCGACAGGGATCGAGCAGTACTTC
abundance: -; v_gene: TRBV7-9; j_gene: TRBJ1-1; d_gene: -; CDR3aa: CASSLTADIGTEAFF; CDR3nt: TGTGCCAGCAGCTTAACGGCAGACATCGGCACTGAAGCTTTCTTT
abundance: -; v_gene: TRBV4-1; j_gene: TRBJ2-3; d_gene: TRBD2; CDR3aa: CASSQESGSGIGDTQYF; CDR3nt: TGCGCCAGCAGCCAAGAAAGCGGGAGCGGGATTGGAGATACGCAGTATTTT
abundance: -; v_gene: TRBV7-6; j_gene: TRBJ1-1; d_gene: -; CDR3aa: CASSLSEGTNTEAFF; CDR3nt: TGTGCCAGCAGCTTATCTGAGGGGACGAACACTGAAGCTTTCTTT
abundance: -; v_gene: TRBV2; j_gene: TRBJ2-7; d_gene: TRBD2; CDR3aa: CASTRLTGREVPYEQYF; CDR3nt: TGTGCCAGCACCCGGCTGACGGGGCGGGAGGTCCCCTACGAGCAGTACTTC
abundance: -; v_gene: TRBV6-1; j_gene: TRBJ1-3; d_gene: -; CDR3aa: CASSEAIAAGNTIYF; CDR3nt: TGTGCCAGCAGTGAAGCGATTGCCGCTGGAAACACCATATATTTT
abundance: -; v_gene: TRBV5-5; j_gene: TRBJ2-7; d_gene: -; CDR3aa: CASSLLGGELGYEQYF; CDR3nt: TGTGCCAGCAGCTTGTTGGGCGGAGAGCTCGGCTACGAGCAGTACTTC